The clone carrying this T cell receptor (beta chain) has ten or more counts. Its antigen remains unknown. Since all of the isolated RNA was reverse transcribed, expressed TCRB transcripts were what got sequenced. Sequencing used immunoSEQ multiplex PCR; TCRdb keeps in-frame clones, though not all of them. The sample shows hundreds of thousands of clones, more than 9% of them seen only once. This sample is part of a study of beta chain features in type 1 diabetes. Study outcomes and limitations: The similarity of naive, central memory and Treg TCRB repertoires appeared greater among patients than among healthy donors. Small HLA sub-analyses could not settle whether HLA shapes TCRB rearrangement.

CDR1 is GTSNPN and CDR2 is SVGIG in the germline V gene (reference sequence). The length of the CDR3 is 11 residues. Trimming removed 2 bases at V and 3 bases at J, with 5 bases between. The receptor comes from a young woman in good health. The chain is built from TRBV30 and TRBJ2-7; no firm D call. Sequencing was done on a sample of naive CD4+ T cells from blood. DNA of the CDR3: TGTGCCTGGAGTACCGGCTACGAGCAGTACTTC. This translates into CAWSTGYEQYF.